Shown below are 18 T cell receptor beta chains from a single sample sequenced in a study of technical replicates of blood from a few donors. Sequencing was performed with immunoSEQ multiplex PCR; in TCRdb, only in-frame clones are kept and a portion is missing. The sample has about 71,000 clones; approximately 96% are singletons. Sample: T cells isolated from PBMCs. The origin of the receptors is a human donor in good health.

V and J are TRBV5-1 and TRBJ2-5, with a weak D call TRBD1 (5 bases). Germline CDR1 reads SGHRS; CDR2 reads YFSETQ. CDR3 size: 16 residues. Trimming left V 0 bases short and J 2 bases short, with 14 bases between. The CDR3 region is CASSLAGQDKQETQYF. The CDR3 region has the DNA TGCGCCAGCAGCTTGGCCGGGCAGGACAAACAAGAGACCCAGTACTTC.

This rearrangement joins TRBV11-2 to TRBJ2-7; a weak D match, TRBD2 (5 bases). CDR1 SGHAT and CDR2 FQNNGV come from the germline V gene. The CDR3 loop spans 14 amino acids. Trimming took 6 bases from V and 4 from J, leaving 16 bases between them. The CDR3 here is CASRQESTGYEQYF. The CDR3 DNA reads TGTGCCAGCAGACAAGAATCGACGGGATACGAGCAGTACTTC.

V and J are TRBV7-9 and TRBJ1-6; D is possibly TRBD1 (6 bases). V dropped 2 bases and J dropped 10 bases, with 15 bases sitting between them. Germline V gene data show CDR1 as SEHNR and CDR2 as FQNEAQ (reference sequence). This CDR3 is built from 15 residues. In DNA, the CDR3 is TGTGCCAGCAGCTTAAGGGACACCACGGGATCACCCCTCCACTTT. It yields the protein CASSLRDTTGSPLHF.

This chain links TRBV10-3 with TRBJ2-7; possibly TRBD1 for D (6 bases). The CDR3 extends over 13 amino acids. Trimming pared 4 bases from V and 2 bases from J, leaving 9 bases between. Per germline, CDR1 ENHRY and CDR2 SYGVKD. The chain's CDR3 is CAISGGQTYEQYF. CDR3 in DNA: TGTGCCATCAGTGGGGGACAAACCTACGAGCAGTACTTC.

The V and J genes are TRBV5-4 and TRBJ2-3; D uncertain. CDR1 and CDR2 from the germline V gene are SGHNT and YYREEE (reference sequence). CDR3 length: 15 residues. Between the trimmed V and J ends, which lost 3 bases and 5 bases, there was a span of 16 bases. The CDR3 nucleotides read TGTGCCAGCAGCTCGCGCGTAGCTGTCGGAGATACGCAGTATTTT. Its translation: CASSSRVAVGDTQYF. Full variable domain (rest looked up from reference TRBV5-4 and TRBJ2-3): ETGVTQSPTHLIKTRGQQVTLRCSSQSGHNTVSWYQQALGQGPQFIFQYYREEENGRGNFPPRFSGLQFPNYSSELNVNALELDDSALYLCASSSRVAVGDTQYFGPGTRLTVL.

The chain links TRBV5-1 to TRBJ2-2, with a tentative D call TRBD1 (5 bases). The V gene lost 4 bases and the J gene lost 2 bases, with 9 bases spanning the gap. The length of the CDR3 is 14 residues. CDR1 and CDR2 (germline): SGHRS, YFSETQ. Written as DNA, the CDR3 is TGCGCCAGCAGCCCGGACACCAACACCGGGGAGCTGTTTTTT. This translates into CASSPDTNTGELFF.

In this sample, this clone turned up once. The chain carries TRBV7-9 and TRBJ2-7; 8 bases map to TRBD1. The CDR3 consists of 13 residues. Germline V lookup: CDR1 SEHNR, CDR2 FQNEAQ (reference sequence). The V segment lost 3 bases and the J segment 2 bases; nucleotides outside the gene matches: 0. The CDR3 DNA reads TGTGCCAGCAGCTTGGACAGGGCCTACGAGCAGTACTTC. It encodes CASSLDRAYEQYF.

The gene calls are TRBV6-1 and TRBJ2-5, with D uncertain. The germline V gene has CDR1 MNHNS and CDR2 SASEGT. Deletions cut 0 bases from V and 1 base from J, with 12 bases between. CDR3 size: 16 residues. In DNA form, the CDR3 reads TGTGCCAGCAGTGAAGCTAACGTAGAGAGCCAAGAGACCCAGTACTTC. Translated, it gives CASSEANVESQETQYF.

The table lists this clone with a count of one. The chain employs TRBV5-1 and TRBJ2-5; maybe TRBD1 (5 bases). V lost 3 bases to trimming and J lost 5 bases, with 14 bases between them. Germline V gene sequence: CDR1 SGHRS, CDR2 YFSETQ. This CDR3 comprises 14 residues. The CDR3 protein is CASSSNKGRETQYF. CDR3 nucleotide sequence: TGCGCCAGCAGCTCAAACAAGGGGCGGGAGACCCAGTACTTC.

J is TRBJ2-1 and V is TRBV5-1; 16 bases match TRBD2. Germline lookup yields CDR1 SGHRS and CDR2 YFSETQ. This CDR3 has 20 amino acids. Trimming cost V 6 bases and J 6 bases; bases outside gene matches: 18. CDR3 nucleotides: TGCGCCAGCACCAGATTCGGGACTAGCGGGGGGGCCTTGGAAGGCAATGAGCAGTTCTTC. Encoded protein: CASTRFGTSGGALEGNEQFF.

V usage is TRBV4-2 and J usage is TRBJ2-7; perhaps TRBD1 as D (5 bases). Germline V lookup: CDR1 LGHNA, CDR2 YNFKEQ. The ends were cut back, 1 base at V and 0 bases at J, with 13 bases in the middle. The CDR3 is 16 residues long. Here the CDR3 reads CASSQAAQGLSYEQYF. The CDR3 DNA reads as TGTGCCAGCAGCCAAGCTGCTCAGGGTCTCTCCTACGAGCAGTACTTC.

The chain couples TRBV5-6 to TRBJ2-3; 7 bases are shared with TRBD2. Germline V lookup: CDR1 SGHDT, CDR2 YYEEEE. This CDR3 spans 18 amino acids. The trim removed 3 bases at V and 3 bases at J, leaving 16 bases unmatched. The CDR3 is CASSSNWAQRGLTDTQYF. In DNA, the CDR3 is TGTGCCAGCAGCTCGAATTGGGCCCAGCGGGGCTTGACAGATACGCAGTATTTT.

A single count supports this clone. This chain connects TRBV7-9 to TRBJ2-7; 9 bases align to TRBD2. With V trimmed by 5 bases and J by 3 bases, 8 bases remained unmatched. The CDR3 is 15 residues long. Looked up from germline, CDR1 is SEHNR and CDR2 is FQNEAQ (reference sequence). The chain's CDR3 is CASSPSSGIRYEQYF. CDR3 in DNA: TGTGCCAGCAGCCCATCTAGCGGGATTCGCTACGAGCAGTACTTC.

V is TRBV6-5 and J is TRBJ2-7; TRBD1 aligns across 9 bases. Trimming removed 4 bases from V and 1 base from J; junction bases left unmatched: 8. The germline CDR1 and CDR2 sequences are MNHEY and SVGAGI. CDR3 size: 16 residues. The CDR3 bases are TGTGCCAGCAGTTCCCCGAGACAGGGGGTATCCTACGAGCAGTACTTC. Translating gives CASSSPRQGVSYEQYF.

The rearrangement uses TRBV2 and TRBJ1-2; TRBD1 might be the D (5 bases). This CDR3 region has 14 residues. Germline V CDR1 and CDR2: SNHLY, FYNNEI. Trimming removed 4 bases from V and 4 bases from J, with 13 bases in between. Here the CDR3 DNA reads TGTGCCAGCAGTGGTACAGGAACGATCTATGGCTACACCTTC. This codes for CASSGTGTIYGYTF.

The rearrangement joins TRBV14 to TRBJ2-7; tentatively, D is TRBD2 (5 bases). V lost 1 base and J 6 bases, leaving 7 bases between the germline ends. Germline values: CDR1 SGHDN, CDR2 FVKESK. This CDR3 spans 12 amino acids. The CDR3 loop reads CASSQGGVEQYF. CDR3 DNA: TGTGCCAGCAGCCAAGGGGGAGTCGAGCAGTACTTC.

The chain is built from TRBV28 and TRBJ2-7; a weak D match, TRBD1 (6 bases). Germline V CDR1 and CDR2: MDHEN, SYDVKM. The CDR3 totals 15 residues. Deletions cut 8 bases from V and 3 bases from J, with 20 bases between. Here the CDR3 DNA reads TGTGCCAGCGGAGCTGCCGGGACAAAGATCTACGAGCAGTACTTC. It specifies CASGAAGTKIYEQYF.

This chain joins TRBV19 and TRBJ2-1, with D maybe TRBD2 (6 bases). Germline loops: CDR1 LNHDA, CDR2 SQIVND (reference sequence). CDR3 length equals 14 residues. V was cut by 5 bases and J by 8 bases, with 16 bases left in between. Here the CDR3 DNA reads TGTGCCAGTAGTCTCGAGCGGGCTACGGATGAGCAGTTCTTC. It specifies CASSLERATDEQFF.